This TCR beta chain was captured in a study of CD4 T cells in lung cancer (dated by TCRdb to about 2019). Notes on the research overall: To find responses to candidate mutation-encoded neoepitopes, the study screened blood T cells from NSCLC patients and isolated neoantigen-specific CD4+ T-cell clones and TCRs. Tumor and non-adjacent lung tissue came from a handful of patients undergoing curative-intent resections for stage I-III non-small cell lung cancer. The patients who underwent resection had lung adenocarcinoma or squamous cell carcinoma, were aged 60 to 69 when blood was donated, and were mostly former smokers. Before blood donation, patients had received treatments including platinum chemotherapy, and some received nivolumab or pembrolizumab. The frequency of neoantigen-specific clonotypes in tumor resections, non-adjacent lung and cultured T-cell products was followed using TCRB deep sequencing. General findings and caveats noted by the study authors: Some responses derived from blood might reflect in vitro priming of naive T cells or cross-reactivity instead of memory responses to the cancer.

In regard to this clone: Its cognate antigen has yet to be identified. No base quality information exists; no much larger clone differs at one position.

The CDR3 sequence holds 16 residues, the cysteine and phenylalanine included. The read is trimmed to its CDR3 DNA, 48 bases read in frame from base 1. V is trimmed back by 2 bases and J by 2 bases, and the junction contains 3 bases that no gene match accounts for. From a lookup of the germline V gene, CDR1 and CDR2 are SGHDN and FVKESK. Non-adjacent lung tissue was taken as far as possible from the malignant lesion, at least 3 cm away, from the same resection. Receptor amplification or capture employed the immunoSEQ multiplex PCR assay. DNA was isolated using Qiagen DNeasy or QIAamp micro DNA kits, and TCRB was sequenced using the Adaptive Biotechnology human TCRB sequencing kit. Sequencing of TCRB libraries was performed on an Illumina MiSeq. The paper's data handling went like this. The kit provider's software was used to analyze TCRB sequence data, and Fisher's exact test was applied to assess tumor enrichment of clonotype templates. As stored in TCRdb, this immuneACCESS dataset retains in-frame rearrangements with V and J assigned. A fraction of the clones does not appear; measured against another copy, unresolved V genes explain less than half of the discrepancy, and the remainder lacks a known reason. The V and J calls and clone size come from that table; D and trimming were worked out from the DNA. For this sample the table gives roughly 9,800 clones, of which over 50% were detected only once. The ten most abundant clones make up 15% to 17% of the sample.

The TCR sequence derives from a man in his sixties with non-small cell lung cancer. What was sequenced was normal lung tissue taken away from the tumor. The chain is assembled from TRBV14 and TRBJ2-3, and 11 bases in between align with TRBD1. The nucleotides are TGTGCCAGCAGCCAACGGACAGGGGGCCTCACAGATACGCAGTATTTT. Its protein reads: CASSQRTGGLTDTQYF.